This T cell receptor (beta chain) is drawn from a study of blood T cell repertoires in COVID-19. Study-level background: Researchers got acute and convalescent COVID-19 samples from the United States, Italy and Spain.

The CDR3 length is 15 residues. Germline CDR1 is KGHSH and CDR2 is LQKENI. Trimming took off 2 bases at V and 2 bases at J, with 13 bases between the two ends. In terms of age and location, participants ranged from roughly 18 to 90 years and lived in about two dozen US areas. The assay was immunoSEQ multiplex PCR, and TCRdb's table has in-frame clones only and misses some. The table shows some 400,000 clones, with about 90% occurring only once. The TCR comes from a man younger than 40 who had recovered from COVID-19. Input material: PBMCs or T cells enriched from blood (not recorded which). The chain joins TRBV18 to TRBJ2-7; a weak D match, TRBD1 (5 bases). The CDR3 nucleotides read TGTGCCAGCTCACCAAGGGGAAGCGTTCCCTACGAGCAGTACTTC. Translation gives CASSPRGSVPYEQYF.